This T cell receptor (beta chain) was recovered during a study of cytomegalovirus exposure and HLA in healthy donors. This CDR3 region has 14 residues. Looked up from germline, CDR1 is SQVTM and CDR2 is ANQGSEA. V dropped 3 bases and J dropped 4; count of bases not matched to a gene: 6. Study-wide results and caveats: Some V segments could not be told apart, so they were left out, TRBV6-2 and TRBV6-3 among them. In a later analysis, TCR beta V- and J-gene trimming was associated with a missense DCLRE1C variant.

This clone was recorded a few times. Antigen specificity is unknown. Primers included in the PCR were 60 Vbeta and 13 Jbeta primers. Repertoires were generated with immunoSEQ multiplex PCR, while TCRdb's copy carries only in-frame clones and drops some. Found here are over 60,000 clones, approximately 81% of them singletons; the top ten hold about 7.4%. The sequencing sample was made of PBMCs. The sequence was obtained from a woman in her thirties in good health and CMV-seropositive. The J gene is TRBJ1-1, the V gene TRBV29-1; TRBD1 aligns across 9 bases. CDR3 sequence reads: CSVEGQGFGTEAFF. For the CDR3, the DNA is TGCAGCGTTGAGGGACAGGGATTTGGCACTGAAGCTTTCTTT.